Listed here are 24 T cell receptor beta chains from one sample, sequenced in a study of cytomegalovirus exposure and HLA in healthy donors. 60 Vbeta and 13 Jbeta primers were used in PCR. The protocol was immunoSEQ multiplex PCR, while the TCRdb copy is restricted to in-frame clones and leaves out a portion. The sample gives 100,000 or so clones, 73% of which show up once; over 3% is in the top ten. The sequencing sample was made of PBMCs. These TCRs come from a middle-aged man in good health and CMV-seronegative.

This chain connects TRBV19 to TRBJ2-7; 11 positions match TRBD1. CDR1 and CDR2 from the germline V gene are LNHDA and SQIVND (reference sequence). The trim removed 4 bases at V and 0 bases at J, leaving 2 bases unmatched. The CDR3 is 15 amino acids. CDR3 amino acids: CASSRGTGGSYEQYF. The CDR3 nucleotides read TGTGCCAGTAGTAGAGGGACAGGGGGCTCCTACGAGCAGTACTTC.

This chain links TRBV18 with TRBJ2-5; D perhaps matches TRBD1 (6 bases). The V end lost 4 bases, the J end lost 5 bases, and 14 bases lay between the germline ends. This CDR3 has 14 amino acids. Germline CDR1 and CDR2: KGHSH and LQKENI. The CDR3 reads CASSQGQNGETQYF. CDR3 bases: TGTGCCAGCTCACAGGGACAAAATGGGGAGACCCAGTACTTC.

The chain is built from TRBV7-8 and TRBJ2-7, with 7 bases fitting TRBD1. Germline V lookup: CDR1 SGHVS, CDR2 FQNEAQ. This CDR3 is built from 14 residues. Losses at the gene ends were 5 bases for V and 1 base for J; bases not matched to a gene: 5. In nucleotides, the CDR3 is TGTGCCAGCAGCCCGTGGGACAGATCCTACGAGCAGTACTTC. As protein: CASSPWDRSYEQYF. The full variable domain, in which reference TRBV7-8 and TRBJ2-7 provide the parts outside the CDR3, is GAGVSQSPRYKVAKRGQDVALRCDPISGHVSLFWYQQALGQGPEFLTYFQNEAQLDKSGLPSDRFFAERPEGSVSTLKIQRTQQEDSAVYLCASSPWDRSYEQYFGPGTRLTVT.

This sequence joins TRBV13 and TRBJ1-4; D remains ambiguous. V was cut by 3 bases and J by 4 bases, with 9 bases left in between. The germline V gene encodes CDR1 PRHDT and CDR2 FYEKMQ (reference sequence). The CDR3 covers 14 residues. Written as DNA, the CDR3 is TGTGCCAGCAGCTTCGGATGGAGTAATGAAAAACTGTTTTTT. It translates to CASSFGWSNEKLFF.

Written as DNA, the CDR3 is TGTGCCTGGAGTGTTGTAGCGGGGGGGCCCTACGAGCAGTACTTC. Amino acid sequence: CAWSVVAGGPYEQYF. V and J are TRBV30 and TRBJ2-7; 11 bases align to TRBD2. Trimming cost V 0 bases and J 2 bases; bases outside gene matches: 3. This CDR3 has 15 residues. Germline CDR1 is GTSNPN and CDR2 is SVGIG (reference sequence).

This clone was counted only a few times. The junction and the germline gene differ at one end; a read error may be behind it. The chain links TRBV19 to TRBJ1-5; D unresolved. From germline, CDR1 is LNHDA and CDR2 SQIVND (reference sequence). The CDR3 totals 14 residues. The CDR3 DNA is TGTGCCAGTAGTATAGGTGGTAGCTATCAGCCCCAGCATTTT. This sequence encodes CASSIGGSYQPQHF.

This rearrangement joins TRBV6-6 to TRBJ1-2; D not certain. The length of the CDR3 is 11 residues. V shed 10 bases and J shed 4 bases, with 10 bases lying between them. Germline CDR1 MNHNY, CDR2 SVGAGI (reference sequence). The chain's CDR3 is CATGYGYGYTF. CDR3 nucleotides: TGTGCCACGGGTTATGGCTATGGCTACACCTTC.

The genes are TRBV7-8 and TRBJ2-2, with 8 bases fitting TRBD1. The CDR3 sequence is 15 residues long. Trimming removed 5 bases from V and 8 bases from J; junction bases left unmatched: 10. CDR1 is SGHVS and CDR2 is FQNEAQ in the germline V gene. The chain's CDR3 is CASSPRTGQRGELFF. The CDR3 region has the DNA TGTGCCAGCAGCCCCCGGACAGGGCAGAGGGGGGAGCTGTTTTTT. Filled out from reference TRBV7-8 and TRBJ2-2, the complete variable domain reads GAGVSQSPRYKVAKRGQDVALRCDPISGHVSLFWYQQALGQGPEFLTYFQNEAQLDKSGLPSDRFFAERPEGSVSTLKIQRTQQEDSAVYLCASSPRTGQRGELFFGEGSRLTVL.

This rearrangement joins TRBV27 to TRBJ2-7; tentatively, D is TRBD2 (5 bases). The germline gives CDR1 MNHEY, CDR2 SMNVEV (reference sequence). V lost 5 bases to trimming and J lost 2 bases, with 13 bases between them. The CDR3 spans 14 residues. CDR3 loop: CASSHGRETYEQYF. CDR3 in DNA: TGTGCCAGCAGTCACGGACGGGAAACCTACGAGCAGTACTTC.

This clone was picked up a small number of times. The chain employs TRBV6-1 and TRBJ2-1; 9 positions agree with TRBD2. V trimming: 8 bases; J trimming: 5 bases; junction bases outside the gene matches: 10. The CDR3 runs to 15 residues. Germline-derived CDR1 and CDR2 are MNHNS and SASEGT. The CDR3 sequence is CASGAGGNLNNEQFF. For the CDR3, the DNA is TGTGCCAGCGGAGCGGGGGGCAATTTGAACAATGAGCAGTTCTTC.

Only one count was recorded for this clone. This chain uses TRBV6-1 with TRBJ1-2; 10 bases align to TRBD1. Germline V CDR1 and CDR2: MNHNS, SASEGT. The V and J ends lost 3 bases and 7 bases, in that order; junction bases with no gene match: 8. The CDR3 runs to 15 residues. The CDR3 DNA reads as TGTGCCAGCAGTGAGCCGGGACAGGGGAATGCTGGCTACACCTTC. Encoded protein: CASSEPGQGNAGYTF.

The chain recombines TRBV14 with TRBJ2-1; 11 bases align to TRBD2. Germline lookup yields CDR1 SGHDN and CDR2 FVKESK. V trimming: 4 bases; J trimming: 7 bases; junction bases outside the gene matches: 9. The CDR3 loop spans 16 amino acids. CDR3 loop: CASSRLTSGGRNEQFF. The CDR3 coding sequence is TGTGCCAGCAGCCGCCTTACTAGCGGGGGAAGGAATGAGCAGTTCTTC. The full variable domain, with the rest looked up from reference TRBV14 and TRBJ2-1, is EAGVTQFPSHSVIEKGQTVTLRCDPISGHDNLYWYRRVMGKEIKFLLHFVKESKQDESGMPNNRFLAERTGGTYSTLKVQPAELEDSGVYFCASSRLTSGGRNEQFFGPGTRLTVL.

The V call is TRBV5-5, the J call TRBJ2-1; TRBD1 agrees at 9 bases. Germline V gene lookup returns CDR1 SGHKS and CDR2 YYEKEE (reference sequence). This CDR3 has 17 residues. V shed 0 bases, J shed 9 bases, and the junction held 13 bases outside the gene matches. CDR3: CASSLVSWTSDRGEQFF. The CDR3 DNA follows: TGTGCCAGCAGCTTGGTTTCTTGGACCTCGGACAGGGGTGAGCAGTTCTTC.

This CDR3 reads CASSSTGTGHEQYF. CDR3 nucleotide sequence: TGTGCCAGCAGCTCCACCGGGACAGGCCACGAGCAGTACTTC. This chain uses TRBV11-2 with TRBJ2-7; 8 bases map to TRBD1. CDR1 and CDR2 (germline): SGHAT, FQNNGV. The trim removed 4 bases at V and 5 bases at J, leaving 7 bases unmatched. This CDR3 is built from 14 residues.

V gene TRBV7-9 combines with J gene TRBJ2-1, with 10 nucleotides matching TRBD2. Germline V gene sequence: CDR1 SEHNR, CDR2 FQNEAQ (reference sequence). The CDR3 length is 13 residues. J was trimmed by 3 bases and V by 9 bases; bases with no gene match: 2. The CDR3 DNA follows: TGTGCCAGTGTAGCGGGGGGCTACAATGAGCAGTTCTTC. This gives the protein CASVAGGYNEQFF.

The V call is TRBV29-1, the J call TRBJ2-2; the D gene is possibly TRBD1 (8 bases). The CDR3 length is 16 residues. Germline CDR1 is SQVTM and CDR2 is ANQGSEA. V was cut by 3 bases and J by 3 bases, with 17 bases left in between. CDR3 DNA: TGCAGCGTTGAGGGGAGGGTGACAGGGGACACCGGGGAGCTGTTTTTT. Amino acid sequence: CSVEGRVTGDTGELFF.

The chain carries TRBV25-1 and TRBJ2-2; D possibly corresponds to TRBD1 (5 bases). The length of the CDR3 is 13 residues. V lost 5 bases, J lost 7 bases, and 11 bases lay in between. Germline CDR1 and CDR2: MGHDK and SYGVNS. CDR3 sequence (DNA): TGTGCCAGCAGTATCCAGGGTTACGGGGAGCTGTTTTTT. Its protein is CASSIQGYGELFF.

The V call is TRBV6-1, the J call TRBJ1-5; 9 positions match TRBD1. Looked up from germline, CDR1 is MNHNS and CDR2 is SASEGT. Trimming took 6 bases from V and 0 from J; bases not matched to a gene: 3. The CDR3 has 15 residues. The CDR3 DNA sequence: TGTGCCAGCAGGATGGACAGGGGTAGCAATCAGCCCCAGCATTTT. It specifies CASRMDRGSNQPQHF.

The chain couples TRBV2 to TRBJ2-7; D is unclear. This CDR3 is 13 amino acids long. Trimming pared 5 bases from V and 2 bases from J, leaving 10 bases between. Germline loops: CDR1 SNHLY, CDR2 FYNNEI. The CDR3, as DNA: TGTGCCAGCAGTTTGGGCAGAGCCTACGAGCAGTACTTC. Protein: CASSLGRAYEQYF.

The genes are TRBV7-2 and TRBJ2-3, with 8 bases fitting TRBD2. The germline V gene has CDR1 SGHTA and CDR2 FQGNSA. With 5 bases clipped from V and 9 bases from J, the junction kept 10 bases outside the gene matches. The CDR3 is 14 amino acids. CDR3 in DNA: TGTGCCAGCAGCGGACGGACTAGCCCCAGAACGCAGTATTTT. Encoded protein: CASSGRTSPRTQYF. Full variable domain (rest looked up from reference TRBV7-2 and TRBJ2-3): GAGVSQSPSNKVTEKGKDVELRCDPISGHTALYWYRQSLGQGLEFLIYFQGNSAPDKSGLPSDRFSAERTGGSVSTLTIQRTQQEDSAVYLCASSGRTSPRTQYFGPGTRLTVL.

This rearrangement joins TRBV9 to TRBJ2-3; 16 positions match TRBD2. Unmatched junction bases numbered 6, after V lost 4 bases and J lost 1 base. CDR1 SGDLS and CDR2 YYNGEE come from the germline V gene. CDR3 size: 18 residues. The CDR3 spells CASSKSGTSGGGTDTQYF. Written as DNA, the CDR3 is TGTGCCAGCAGCAAATCCGGGACTAGCGGGGGGGGCACAGATACGCAGTATTTT.

This clone was seen only a few times. The chain links TRBV7-9 to TRBJ2-1, with TRBD1 identical over 9 bases. Germline assignment: CDR1 SEHNR and CDR2 FQNEAQ (reference sequence). There are 14 residues in the CDR3. The junction had 2 bases not matched to a gene; V was cut back by 2 bases and J by 6 bases. CDR3 in amino acids: CASSLRQGVNEQFF. In DNA form, the CDR3 reads TGTGCCAGCAGCTTAAGACAGGGGGTCAATGAGCAGTTCTTC.

V and J are TRBV7-3 and TRBJ2-1; TRBD2 matches at 11 bases. The V segment lost 4 bases and the J segment 3 bases; nucleotides outside the gene matches: 2. CDR3 length equals 15 residues. Germline values: CDR1 SGHTA, CDR2 FQGTGA. CDR3 loop: CASSSLAGGYNEQFF. The CDR3 bases are TGTGCCAGCAGCTCTCTAGCGGGGGGCTACAATGAGCAGTTCTTC.

The rearrangement uses TRBV27 and TRBJ1-1; 8 bases are shared with TRBD1. Germline V CDR1 and CDR2: MNHEY, SMNVEV (reference sequence). V shed 6 bases, J shed 2 bases, and the junction held 8 bases outside the gene matches. The CDR3 has 15 residues. CDR3 nucleotides: TGTGCCAGCAGCGGACAGGGCAGGATAAACACTGAAGCTTTCTTT. Translated, it gives CASSGQGRINTEAFF.